This is a list of T cell receptor beta chains from one sample in a study of blood T cell repertoires in COVID-19. TCRdb's copy holds only in-frame clones and misses some; the assay was immunoSEQ multiplex PCR. The sample includes approximately 280,000 clones, 75% to 90% seen only once; the top ten take approximately 13%. The sequenced sample consisted of peripheral blood. Source of these receptors: a woman aged 60 to 75 with acute or convalescent COVID-19. Each CDR3 is given with its conserved first and last residue. D genes are given only for firm matches. Size values are once, few and many counts, or a class for expanded clones, and some rows have none.

V: TRBV19; size: -; J: TRBJ2-5; D: TRBD1; CDR3: CASSGYGQGETQYF; DNA: TGTGCCAGTAGTGGATACGGACAGGGAGAGACCCAGTACTTC
V: TRBV11-2; size: -; J: TRBJ1-2; D: -; CDR3: CASSLGGSGYTF; DNA: TGTGCCAGCAGCCTCGGGGGAAGTGGCTACACCTTC
V: TRBV15; size: -; J: TRBJ1-1; D: -; CDR3: CATSRDRRGYNTEAFF; DNA: TGTGCCACCAGCAGAGATAGGAGGGGCTATAACACTGAAGCTTTCTTT
V: TRBV4-2; size: -; J: TRBJ1-2; D: -; CDR3: CASSQDVGQATFYGYTF; DNA: TGTGCCAGCAGCCAAGATGTCGGTCAGGCCACGTTCTATGGCTACACCTTC
V: TRBV6-5; size: -; J: TRBJ2-3; D: -; CDR3: CASSYLGTDTQYF; DNA: TGTGCCAGCAGTTATCTCGGCACAGATACGCAGTATTTT
V: TRBV15; size: -; J: TRBJ1-4; D: -; CDR3: CATSLGGGVRASTNEKLFF; DNA: TGTGCCACCAGCCTAGGTGGAGGGGTGAGGGCTTCCACTAATGAAAAACTGTTTTTT
V: TRBV5-1; size: -; J: TRBJ2-1; D: TRBD2; CDR3: CASSLIPSGDYNEQFF; DNA: TGCGCCAGCAGCTTGATCCCTAGCGGGGATTACAATGAGCAGTTCTTC
V: TRBV6-1; size: -; J: TRBJ2-2; D: TRBD1; CDR3: CASSGVPQGGYTGELFF; DNA: TGTGCCAGCAGTGGAGTGCCACAGGGGGGCTACACCGGGGAGCTGTTTTTT
V: TRBV10-3; size: -; J: TRBJ1-1; D: -; CDR3: CAIRPDSVSEAFF; DNA: TGTGCCATCAGGCCGGACAGTGTTTCTGAAGCTTTCTTT
V: TRBV28; size: -; J: TRBJ1-4; D: -; CDR3: CASSVVYPFGLDEKLFF; DNA: TGTGCCAGCAGTGTTGTATACCCATTCGGCCTAGACGAAAAACTGTTTTTT
V: TRBV27; size: -; J: TRBJ2-7; D: TRBD2; CDR3: CASSSTSGSPYEQYF; DNA: TGTGCCAGCAGTTCAACTAGCGGCTCACCCTACGAGCAGTACTTC
V: TRBV4-3; size: -; J: TRBJ2-3; D: -; CDR3: CASSQDQAQGTDTQYF; DNA: TGCGCCAGCAGCCAAGATCAAGCACAGGGCACAGATACGCAGTATTTT
V: TRBV5-6; size: -; J: TRBJ2-7; D: TRBD1; CDR3: CASIEFGTGDYEQYF; DNA: TGTGCCAGCATCGAATTTGGGACAGGAGACTACGAGCAGTACTTC
V: TRBV11-2; size: -; J: TRBJ2-1; D: TRBD2; CDR3: CASSLAGGSSYNEQFF; DNA: TGTGCCAGCAGCTTAGCTGGCGGGAGCTCCTACAATGAGCAGTTCTTC
V: TRBV18; size: -; J: TRBJ2-7; D: TRBD2; CDR3: CASSSISGIEQYF; DNA: TGTGCCAGCTCATCAATTAGCGGGATTGAGCAGTACTTC
V: TRBV27; size: -; J: TRBJ2-5; D: -; CDR3: CATRVGQALQETQYF; DNA: TGTGCCACCAGGGTTGGCCAGGCCCTCCAAGAGACCCAGTACTTC
V: TRBV28; size: -; J: TRBJ1-6; D: TRBD1; CDR3: CASSLDPGQGEDYNSPLHF; DNA: TGTGCCAGCAGTTTAGACCCCGGACAGGGAGAGGACTATAATTCACCCCTCCACTTT
V: TRBV6-6; size: -; J: TRBJ1-5; D: TRBD1; CDR3: CASSYSDRAGQPQHF; DNA: TGTGCCAGCAGTTACTCTGACAGGGCGGGTCAGCCCCAGCATTTT
V: TRBV6-5; size: -; J: TRBJ1-1; D: -; CDR3: CASSYSKWRAEAFF; DNA: TGTGCCAGCAGTTACTCGAAGTGGAGGGCTGAAGCTTTCTTT
V: TRBV28; size: -; J: TRBJ1-2; D: -; CDR3: CASSFVLNYGYTF; DNA: TGTGCCAGCAGTTTCGTCCTAAACTATGGCTACACCTTC
V: TRBV4-3; size: -; J: TRBJ2-3; D: TRBD1; CDR3: CASSQGQTGRTDTQYF; DNA: TGCGCCAGCAGCCAGGGACAGACAGGGCGCACAGATACGCAGTATTTT
V: TRBV7-2; size: -; J: TRBJ1-2; D: TRBD1; CDR3: CASSLGTGGGYTF; DNA: TGTGCCAGCAGCTTAGGGACAGGAGGTGGCTACACCTTC
V: TRBV9; size: once; J: TRBJ2-1; D: TRBD2; CDR3: CASSVGYPSGTYNEQFF; DNA: TGTGCCAGCAGCGTAGGGTATCCTAGCGGCACCTACAATGAGCAGTTCTTC
V: TRBV25-1; size: -; J: TRBJ1-2; D: -; CDR3: CASSEGGAVYGYTF; DNA: TGTGCCAGCAGTGAGGGTGGGGCGGTCTATGGCTACACCTTC
V: TRBV10-3; size: -; J: TRBJ1-1; D: -; CDR3: CAISEEGGEVTEAFF; DNA: TGTGCCATCAGTGAGGAGGGTGGGGAAGTCACTGAAGCTTTCTTT
V: TRBV27; size: -; J: TRBJ2-1; D: TRBD2; CDR3: CASSPNLALAGGRNEQFF; DNA: TGTGCCAGCAGTCCAAACCTGGCGCTAGCGGGGGGGCGGAATGAGCAGTTCTTC
V: TRBV27; size: -; J: TRBJ2-7; D: TRBD2; CDR3: CASSFELAGVREQYF; DNA: TGTGCCAGCAGTTTTGAACTAGCGGGAGTACGAGAGCAGTACTTC
V: TRBV2; size: few; J: TRBJ2-3; D: TRBD1; CDR3: CASKTGTGGSDTQYF; DNA: TGTGCCAGCAAAACCGGGACAGGGGGGTCAGATACGCAGTATTTT
V: TRBV5-1; size: once; J: TRBJ2-3; D: TRBD2; CDR3: CASSLAPAGGPETQYF; DNA: TGCGCCAGCAGCTTGGCTCCAGCGGGAGGGCCGGAAACGCAGTATTTT
V: TRBV6-1; size: -; J: TRBJ1-1; D: TRBD1; CDR3: CASSELEAPRTGEAFF; DNA: TGTGCCAGCAGTGAACTTGAGGCCCCACGGACAGGCGAAGCTTTCTTT
V: TRBV2; size: -; J: TRBJ2-5; D: TRBD2; CDR3: CASSEWELAGQETQYF; DNA: TGTGCCAGCAGTGAATGGGAACTAGCGGGCCAAGAGACCCAGTACTTC
V: TRBV19; size: -; J: TRBJ1-5; D: TRBD1; CDR3: CASNAGQSNQPQHF; DNA: TGTGCCAGTAACGCGGGACAGAGCAATCAGCCCCAGCATTTT
V: TRBV2; size: -; J: TRBJ1-1; D: -; CDR3: CASSPHRAGVGDTEAFF; DNA: TGTGCCAGCAGTCCGCACAGGGCAGGGGTCGGGGACACTGAAGCTTTCTTT
V: TRBV6-2/TRBV6-3; size: -; J: TRBJ1-6; D: TRBD1; CDR3: CASSSLGQGSSPLHF; DNA: TGTGCCAGCAGTTCCCTCGGACAGGGGAGCTCACCCCTCCACTTT
V: TRBV5-6; size: -; J: TRBJ2-1; D: -; CDR3: CASSLAAWGLSYNEQFF; DNA: TGTGCCAGCAGCTTGGCCGCATGGGGGCTTTCCTACAATGAGCAGTTCTTC
V: TRBV7-7; size: -; J: TRBJ2-5; D: -; CDR3: CASSLQQVAVKRETQYF; DNA: TGTGCTAGCAGCTTACAGCAGGTAGCGGTCAAGAGGGAGACCCAGTACTTC
V: TRBV7-2; size: -; J: TRBJ1-5; D: TRBD1; CDR3: CASSSGQGNQPQHF; DNA: TGTGCCAGCAGCTCGGGACAGGGCAATCAGCCCCAGCATTTT
V: TRBV5-4; size: -; J: TRBJ2-5; D: TRBD1; CDR3: CASSLDRGKTQYF; DNA: TGTGCCAGCAGTCTTGACAGGGGTAAGACCCAGTACTTC
V: TRBV18; size: -; J: TRBJ2-7; D: -; CDR3: CASSPVSSYEQYF; DNA: TGTGCCAGCTCACCCGTTAGCTCCTACGAGCAGTACTTC
V: TRBV18; size: -; J: TRBJ2-2; D: -; CDR3: CASSPQPSGINTGELFF; DNA: TGTGCCAGCTCACCACAGCCGTCAGGGATTAACACCGGGGAGCTGTTTTTT
V: TRBV7-9; size: -; J: TRBJ2-7; D: -; CDR3: CASSPGRDEQYF; DNA: TGTGCCAGCAGCCCAGGTCGGGATGAGCAGTACTTC
V: TRBV9; size: -; J: TRBJ1-1; D: -; CDR3: CASSVVTETTEAFF; DNA: TGTGCCAGCAGCGTAGTCACAGAGACCACTGAAGCTTTCTTT
V: TRBV30; size: -; J: TRBJ2-3; D: -; CDR3: CAWSVGGDTQYF; DNA: TGTGCCTGGAGTGTTGGAGGAGATACGCAGTATTTT
V: TRBV2; size: -; J: TRBJ2-3; D: TRBD2; CDR3: CASSAIAGGGDTQYF; DNA: TGTGCCAGCAGTGCTATAGCGGGGGGCGGAGATACGCAGTATTTT
V: TRBV28; size: -; J: TRBJ1-5; D: TRBD1; CDR3: CASPTGDNQPQHF; DNA: TGTGCCAGCCCTACAGGGGACAATCAGCCCCAGCATTTT
V: TRBV7-7; size: -; J: TRBJ2-1; D: -; CDR3: CASSPASLDEQFF; DNA: TGTGCTAGCAGCCCAGCTAGCTTAGATGAGCAGTTCTTC
V: TRBV6-5; size: -; J: TRBJ1-3; D: -; CDR3: CASSYSGVLSGNTIYF; DNA: TGTGCCAGCAGTTATTCGGGAGTGCTATCTGGAAACACCATATATTTT
V: TRBV4-3; size: -; J: TRBJ1-2; D: -; CDR3: CASSQEIRQHYGYTF; DNA: TGCGCCAGCAGCCAAGAAATTCGACAGCACTATGGCTACACCTTC
V: TRBV11-2; size: -; J: TRBJ2-1; D: -; CDR3: CASSSGGRSYNEQFF; DNA: TGTGCCAGCAGCTCGGGGGGCCGCTCCTACAATGAGCAGTTCTTC
V: TRBV10-3; size: -; J: TRBJ2-2; D: TRBD2; CDR3: CAIRDGLAGSVTGELFF; DNA: TGTGCCATCAGGGATGGACTAGCGGGGTCGGTCACCGGGGAGCTGTTTTTT
V: TRBV28; size: few; J: TRBJ1-5; D: -; CDR3: CASNGRLYSNQPQHF; DNA: TGTGCCAGCAACGGCAGGCTTTATAGCAATCAGCCCCAGCATTTT